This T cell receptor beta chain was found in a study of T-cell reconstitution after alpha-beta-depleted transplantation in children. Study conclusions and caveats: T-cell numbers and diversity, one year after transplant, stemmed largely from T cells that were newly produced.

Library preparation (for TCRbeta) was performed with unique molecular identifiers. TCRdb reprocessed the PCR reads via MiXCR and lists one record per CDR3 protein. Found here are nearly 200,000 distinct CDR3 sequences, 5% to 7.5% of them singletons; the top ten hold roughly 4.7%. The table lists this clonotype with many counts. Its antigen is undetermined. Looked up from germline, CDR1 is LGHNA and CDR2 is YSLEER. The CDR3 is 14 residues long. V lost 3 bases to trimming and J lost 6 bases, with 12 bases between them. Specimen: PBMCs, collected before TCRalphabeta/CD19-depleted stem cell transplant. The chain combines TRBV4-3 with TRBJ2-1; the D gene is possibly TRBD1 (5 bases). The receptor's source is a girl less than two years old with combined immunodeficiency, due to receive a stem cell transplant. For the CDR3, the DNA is TGCGCCAGCAGCCAGGTCAGCAGGGCCAATGAGCAGTTCTTC. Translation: CASSQVSRANEQFF.